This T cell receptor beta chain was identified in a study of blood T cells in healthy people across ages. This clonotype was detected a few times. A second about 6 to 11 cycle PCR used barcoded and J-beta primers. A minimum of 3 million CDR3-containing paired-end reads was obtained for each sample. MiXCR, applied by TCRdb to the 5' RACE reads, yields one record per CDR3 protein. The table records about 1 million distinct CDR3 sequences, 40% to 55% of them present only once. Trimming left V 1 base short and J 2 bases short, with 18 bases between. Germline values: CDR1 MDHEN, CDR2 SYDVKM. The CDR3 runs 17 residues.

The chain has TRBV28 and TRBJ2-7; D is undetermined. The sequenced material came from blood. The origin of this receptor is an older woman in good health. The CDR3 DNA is TGTGCCAGCAGTTTATTTTCAGTTTTTACTTCTCCCTACGAGCAGTACTTC. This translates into CASSLFSVFTSPYEQYF. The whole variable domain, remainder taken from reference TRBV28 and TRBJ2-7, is DVKVTQSSRYLVKRTGEKVFLECVQDMDHENMFWYRQDPGLGLRLIYFSYDVKMKEKGDIPEGYSVSREKKERFSLILESASTNQTSMYLCASSLFSVFTSPYEQYFGPGTRLTVT.